A selection of T cell receptor beta chains follows, all from one sample in a study of cytomegalovirus exposure and HLA in healthy donors. Repertoires were generated with immunoSEQ multiplex PCR, while TCRdb's copy carries only in-frame clones and drops some. In all, the sample yields tens of thousands of clones. Material: PBMCs. These receptors came from a woman aged 25 to 45 in good health and CMV-seropositive. CDR3s include the opening cysteine and the closing phenylalanine or tryptophan. The order of the fields is J gene, V gene, CDR3 protein.

j_gene: TRBJ2-2; v_gene: TRBV2; CDR3aa: CASWTLGGELFF
j_gene: TRBJ2-7; v_gene: TRBV5-1; CDR3aa: CASSFLRDRDYEQYF
j_gene: TRBJ1-3; v_gene: TRBV30; CDR3aa: CAWRPDRGSYTIYF
j_gene: TRBJ1-2; v_gene: TRBV5-1; CDR3aa: CASSSTRQGGYGYTF
j_gene: TRBJ2-2; v_gene: TRBV5-1; CDR3aa: CASSPLAGGSKGELFF
j_gene: TRBJ1-2; v_gene: TRBV11-2; CDR3aa: CASSGRSRGHGYTF
j_gene: TRBJ2-7; v_gene: TRBV4-1; CDR3aa: CASSLKGGREQYF
j_gene: TRBJ2-1; v_gene: TRBV6-1; CDR3aa: CASSDFTSGADNEQFF
j_gene: TRBJ2-4; v_gene: TRBV23-1; CDR3aa: CASWGLARTKNIQYF
j_gene: TRBJ2-5; v_gene: TRBV6-1; CDR3aa: CASSEDLEGETQYF
j_gene: TRBJ1-4; v_gene: TRBV6-1; CDR3aa: CASSLQGNNEKLFF
j_gene: TRBJ2-7; v_gene: TRBV11-2; CDR3aa: CASSLLSAGTPYEQYF
j_gene: TRBJ2-3; v_gene: TRBV19; CDR3aa: CASSLTGVGGTDTQYF
j_gene: TRBJ2-7; v_gene: TRBV7-2; CDR3aa: CASSLYLGLSSYEQYF
j_gene: TRBJ2-1; v_gene: TRBV6-5; CDR3aa: CASSYSNRGAYNEQFF
j_gene: TRBJ1-5; v_gene: TRBV5-1; CDR3aa: CASSLDRGSNQPQHF
j_gene: TRBJ2-3; v_gene: TRBV15; CDR3aa: CATSRMSQLGTDTQYF
j_gene: TRBJ1-3; v_gene: TRBV6-1; CDR3aa: CASNGRDSGNTIYF
j_gene: TRBJ2-3; v_gene: TRBV7-9; CDR3aa: CASSLTLVATDTQYF
j_gene: TRBJ2-1; v_gene: TRBV9; CDR3aa: CASSSGYEQFF
j_gene: TRBJ1-5; v_gene: TRBV4-1; CDR3aa: CASSQDPYQPQHF
j_gene: TRBJ1-2; v_gene: TRBV6-1; CDR3aa: CASSVDRDYGYTF
j_gene: TRBJ2-7; v_gene: TRBV5-1; CDR3aa: CASSLGGQWERGEQYF
j_gene: TRBJ2-1; v_gene: TRBV29-1; CDR3aa: CSVEYNNEQFF
j_gene: TRBJ2-1; v_gene: TRBV2; CDR3aa: CASSDQRETYEQFF
j_gene: TRBJ2-1; v_gene: TRBV4-2; CDR3aa: CASSQEPSSDNEQFF
j_gene: TRBJ1-5; v_gene: TRBV6-4; CDR3aa: CASRSGDGLNQPQHF
j_gene: TRBJ2-3; v_gene: TRBV7-2; CDR3aa: CASSIGGAATDTQYF
j_gene: TRBJ1-6; v_gene: TRBV28; CDR3aa: CASTPAGRVSPLHF
j_gene: TRBJ2-5; v_gene: TRBV7-9; CDR3aa: CASSLQGQETQYF
j_gene: TRBJ1-1; v_gene: TRBV6-6; CDR3aa: CASSYAQGYTEAFF
j_gene: TRBJ1-4; v_gene: TRBV7-2; CDR3aa: CASRLTGFPLAPNEKLFF
j_gene: TRBJ1-6; v_gene: TRBV6-5; CDR3aa: CASSYSGGQNSPLHF